Included here is one TCR beta chain sequence, with context. V gave up 2 bases and J gave up 5 bases; unmatched junction bases: 17. Germline V gene lookup returns CDR1 GTSNPN and CDR2 SVGIG (reference sequence). This CDR3 comprises 17 residues. This specimen belongs to a study of blood T cell repertoires in COVID-19. Study information: Researchers got acute and convalescent COVID-19 samples from the United States, Italy and Spain.

Authors' data handling: Scientists estimated how many nucleated cells there were by amplifying reference gene primers. Data came from immunoSEQ multiplex PCR; TCRdb stores just in-frame clones and leaves some out. V and J calls and clone size come straight from that table; D and trimming were deduced from the DNA. The data contain 400,000 to 450,000 clones, roughly 90% of them singletons. Seattle researchers signed up patients amid active infection and tracked them longitudinally. The specimen was peripheral blood. The V gene is TRBV30, the J gene TRBJ1-2; 7 nucleotides align to TRBD1. The clonotype was recovered from a woman aged 35 to 49 with COVID-19, enrolled during active disease. Here the CDR3 DNA reads TGTGCCTGGAGTCCAGTAGGTTCAGGGGGTCGTTCTTATGGCTACACCTTC. Translated: CAWSPVGSGGRSYGYTF.